The 8 T cell receptor beta chains below were found in one sample sequenced in a study of cytomegalovirus exposure and HLA in healthy donors. PCR primers comprised 60 Vbeta and 13 Jbeta primers. Clones were read by immunoSEQ multiplex PCR, and TCRdb kept only the in-frame ones, dropping some. The sample lists around 200,000 clones, about 81% occurring once. Source material: PBMCs. Every receptor here comes from a young woman in good health and CMV-seronegative.

In its sample, this clone was seen a few times. The CDR3 sequence: CASSTPSAGANVLTF. The CDR3 DNA reads as TGCGCCAGCAGCACCCCGAGCGCTGGGGCCAACGTCCTGACTTTC. The rearrangement joins TRBV5-1 to TRBJ2-6; D not resolved. This CDR3 is 15 amino acids long. V was trimmed by 4 bases and J by 2 bases, leaving 10 bases between them. Germline CDR1 and CDR2: SGHRS and YFSETQ.

This CDR3 reads CASSLAFIGSPTDTQYF. The CDR3 bases are TGCGCCAGCAGCTTGGCCTTCATCGGGTCCCCGACAGATACGCAGTATTTT. The chain carries TRBV5-1 and TRBJ2-3, with no clear D. Trimming took off 0 bases at V and 3 bases at J, with 17 bases between the two ends. The CDR3 is made up of 17 amino acids. The germline V gene encodes CDR1 SGHRS and CDR2 YFSETQ.

The V gene is TRBV6-1, the J gene TRBJ1-5; D remains unclear. This CDR3 contains 16 residues. The germline V and J ends were trimmed by 2 bases and 1 base, with 12 bases remaining between them. Germline V gene data show CDR1 as MNHNS and CDR2 as SASEGT. The CDR3 here is CASSELSSKSNQPQHF. The CDR3 coding sequence is TGTGCCAGCAGTGAATTATCCAGTAAAAGCAATCAGCCCCAGCATTTT.

The rearrangement joins TRBV2 to TRBJ2-1, with 7 bases that match TRBD1. In germline, CDR1 is SNHLY, CDR2 FYNNEI. The J segment lost 2 bases and the V segment lost 6 bases, leaving 7 bases of the junction unmatched. The CDR3 consists of 15 residues. The CDR3 coding sequence is TGTGCCAGCAGCCGGGACAGTTGGGCCTACAATGAGCAGTTCTTC. Translated, it gives CASSRDSWAYNEQFF. Combining the CDR3 with reference TRBV2 and TRBJ2-1 gives the whole variable domain EPEVTQTPSHQVTQMGQEVILRCVPISNHLYFYWYRQILGQKVEFLVSFYNNEISEKSEIFDDQFSVERPDGSNFTLKIRSTKLEDSAMYFCASSRDSWAYNEQFFGPGTRLTVL.

This clone was seen a handful of times. The chain links TRBV19 to TRBJ2-7, with 11 bases identical to TRBD1. CDR3 length: 14 amino acids. Trimming took 6 bases from V and 4 from J; bases not matched to a gene: 5. From germline, CDR1 is LNHDA and CDR2 SQIVND (reference sequence). The CDR3 DNA reads TGTGCCAGTAGCGCCGGGACAGGGGGATACGAGCAGTACTTC. It is translated as CASSAGTGGYEQYF.

The J gene is TRBJ2-1, the V gene TRBV2; a possible D gene is TRBD1 (6 bases). The germline V gene has CDR1 SNHLY and CDR2 FYNNEI. V was trimmed by 1 base and J by 13 bases, leaving 11 bases between them. There are 12 residues in the CDR3. The CDR3 nucleotides read TGTGCCAGCAGTGAAGACAGGGTATATCAGTTCTTC. Its translation is CASSEDRVYQFF. Full variable domain (remainder filled in from reference TRBV2 and TRBJ2-1): EPEVTQTPSHQVTQMGQEVILRCVPISNHLYFYWYRQILGQKVEFLVSFYNNEISEKSEIFDDQFSVERPDGSNFTLKIRSTKLEDSAMYFCASSEDRVYQFFGPGTRLTVL.

The chain recombines TRBV5-6 with TRBJ2-7; D might be TRBD2 (6 bases). V was shortened by 4 bases and J by 5 bases, with 16 bases between the two germline ends. This CDR3 region has 14 residues. Germline V gene lookup returns CDR1 SGHDT and CDR2 YYEEEE. Here the CDR3 DNA reads TGTGCCAGCAGCCCCCTAGGAGGGAGACACGAGCAGTACTTC. Its translation: CASSPLGGRHEQYF. The entire variable domain, with the rest obtained from reference TRBV5-6 and TRBJ2-7, is as follows: DAGVTQSPTHLIKTRGQQVTLRCSPKSGHDTVSWYQQALGQGPQFIFQYYEEEERQRGNFPDRFSGHQFPNYSSELNVNALLLGDSALYLCASSPLGGRHEQYFGPGTRLTVT.

The V gene is TRBV7-6, the J gene TRBJ2-6; D is perhaps TRBD1 (6 bases). V lost 1 base to trimming and J lost 0 bases, with 16 bases between them. The CDR3 extends over 19 amino acids. Germline V lookup: CDR1 SGHVS, CDR2 FNYEAQ. The CDR3 bases are TGTGCCAGCAGCTTAGTCGGAACAGGGATAATCTCTGGGGCCAACGTCCTGACTTTC. This sequence encodes CASSLVGTGIISGANVLTF.